This TCR beta chain emerged from a study of CD8+ T cells in alopecia areata. V dropped 2 bases and J dropped 2 bases, with 9 bases sitting between them. The CDR3 length is 13 residues. The V gene's germline CDR1 is GTSNPN and CDR2 SVGIG (reference sequence). Sequencing relied on a cDNA template that was reverse transcribed from extracted RNA. Clones were read by immunoSEQ multiplex PCR, and TCRdb kept only the in-frame ones, dropping some. The sample consists of around 130,000 clones, around 60% of them appearing once. Material: CD4+ T cells sorted from blood, obtained at week 0. The genes are TRBV30 and TRBJ1-2; D remains unclear. This TCR derives from a human donor with alopecia areata. The CDR3 DNA is TGTGCCTGGAGTCCGGGAGTGAACTATGGCTACACCTTC. Its protein product is CAWSPGVNYGYTF.